Reported below is one T cell receptor beta chain. The data were obtained in a study of blood T cell repertoires in COVID-19. Study-wide context: Researchers got acute and convalescent COVID-19 samples from the United States, Italy and Spain. Sample material is recorded as cDNA or gDNA derived from T cells, B-cell-depleted T cells, or PBMCs.

In the authors' methods: Using reference gene primer amplification, nucleated cell counts were estimated. Method: immunoSEQ multiplex PCR; TCRdb's copy keeps in-frame clones and lacks some. V and J calls and clone size come straight from that table; D and trimming were deduced from the DNA. The sample includes fewer than 200,000 clones, about 85% of them seen just once. V lost 0 bases, J lost 4 bases, and 3 bases stayed unmatched. From germline, CDR1 is MNHEY and CDR2 SVGAGI. The CDR3 is 16 amino acids. The chain uses TRBV6-5 and TRBJ2-5, with 12 bases matching TRBD2. The clonotype originates from a woman aged 80 or over with acute or convalescent COVID-19. The sample taken for sequencing was peripheral blood. DNA of the CDR3: TGTGCCAGCAGTTACTCGGCTAGCGGGGGGGCAGAGACCCAGTACTTC. This gives the protein CASSYSASGGAETQYF.